This TCR beta chain is from a study of T cell repertoires in cytomegalovirus infection. TCRdb recomputed calls from the reads with MiXCR, one row per CDR3 protein. Of approximately 910,000 distinct CDR3 sequences in the sample, about a third were seen once. Losses at the gene ends were 0 bases for V and 3 bases for J; bases not matched to a gene: 3. Germline V lookup: CDR1 SGDLS, CDR2 YYNGEE. This CDR3 comprises 17 residues. A word on this clonotype: Its cognate antigen is unknown.

V gene TRBV9 combines with J gene TRBJ2-2; TRBD2 aligns across 12 bases. Here the sequenced sample was cultured CD8+ T cells from PBMCs, taken from culture after CMV antigen stimulation. This sequence was found in a human donor in good health (CMV status not recorded). Some clones in this sample may be carry-over from other donors' samples. CDR3 residues: CASSVDLAGGYTGELFF. The CDR3 DNA reads as TGTGCCAGCAGCGTAGATCTAGCGGGGGGGTACACCGGGGAGCTGTTTTTT.